This T cell receptor beta chain was observed in a study of T cell changes during pregnancy in multiple sclerosis. This CDR3 region has 12 residues. The germline V gene encodes CDR1 MDHEN and CDR2 SYDVKM. V dropped 7 bases and J dropped 5 bases, with 9 bases sitting between them. The method was immunoSEQ multiplex PCR; TCRdb's version includes in-frame clones alone and lacks a portion of them. This table holds 60,000 to 75,000 clones, roughly 92% found once. The starting material was peripheral blood, obtained in the second trimester of pregnancy. The sequence was collected from a female donor with multiple sclerosis, enrolled in a pregnancy study. This chain links TRBV28 with TRBJ2-1; no reliable D call. CDR3 sequence: CASTDTNNEQFF. The DNA of the CDR3 is TGTGCCAGCACAGACACGAACAATGAGCAGTTCTTC.